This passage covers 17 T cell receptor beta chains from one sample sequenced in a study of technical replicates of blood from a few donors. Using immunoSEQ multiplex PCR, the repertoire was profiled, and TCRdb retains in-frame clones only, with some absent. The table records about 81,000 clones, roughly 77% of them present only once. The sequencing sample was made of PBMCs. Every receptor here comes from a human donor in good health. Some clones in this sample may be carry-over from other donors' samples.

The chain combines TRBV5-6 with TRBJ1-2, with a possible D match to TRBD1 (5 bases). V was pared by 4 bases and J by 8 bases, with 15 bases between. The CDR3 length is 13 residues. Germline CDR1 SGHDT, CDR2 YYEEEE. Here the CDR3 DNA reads TGTGCCAGCAGCCCGCGACAGACTGGCGGCTACACCTTC. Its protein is CASSPRQTGGYTF.

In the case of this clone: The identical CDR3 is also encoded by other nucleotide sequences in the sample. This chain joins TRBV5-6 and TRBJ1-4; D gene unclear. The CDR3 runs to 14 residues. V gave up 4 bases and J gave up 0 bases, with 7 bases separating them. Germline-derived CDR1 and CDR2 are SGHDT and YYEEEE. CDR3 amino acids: CASSRGSTNEKLFF. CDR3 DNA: TGTGCCAGCAGCCGCGGGTCAACTAATGAAAAACTGTTTTTT.

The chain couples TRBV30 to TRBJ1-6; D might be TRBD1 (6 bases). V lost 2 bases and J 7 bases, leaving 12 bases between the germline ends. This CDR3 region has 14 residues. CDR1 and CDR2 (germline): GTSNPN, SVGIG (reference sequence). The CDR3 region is CAWSLGGANSPLHF. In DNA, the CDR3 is TGTGCCTGGAGTCTCGGGGGGGCCAATTCACCCCTCCACTTT.

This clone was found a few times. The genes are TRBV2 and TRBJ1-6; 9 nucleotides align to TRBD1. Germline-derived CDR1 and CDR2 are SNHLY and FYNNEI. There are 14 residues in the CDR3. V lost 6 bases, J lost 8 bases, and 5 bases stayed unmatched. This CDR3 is CASSVQGAYSPLHF. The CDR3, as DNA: TGTGCCAGCAGCGTACAGGGGGCCTATTCACCCCTCCACTTT.

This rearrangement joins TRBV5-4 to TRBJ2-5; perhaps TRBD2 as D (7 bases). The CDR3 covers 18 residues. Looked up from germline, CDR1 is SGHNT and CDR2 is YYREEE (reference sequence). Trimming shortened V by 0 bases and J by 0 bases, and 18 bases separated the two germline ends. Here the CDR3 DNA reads TGTGCCAGCAGCTTGGCCTTGGGCGGGGGCATGTACCAAGAGACCCAGTACTTC. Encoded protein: CASSLALGGGMYQETQYF.

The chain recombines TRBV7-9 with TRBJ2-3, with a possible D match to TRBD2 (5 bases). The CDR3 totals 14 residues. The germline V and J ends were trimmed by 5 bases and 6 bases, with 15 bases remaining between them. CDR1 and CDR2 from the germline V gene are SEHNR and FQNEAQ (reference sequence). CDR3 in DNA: TGTGCCAGCAGCGCCGCCCCCCGGGGTGATACGCAGTATTTT. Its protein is CASSAAPRGDTQYF.

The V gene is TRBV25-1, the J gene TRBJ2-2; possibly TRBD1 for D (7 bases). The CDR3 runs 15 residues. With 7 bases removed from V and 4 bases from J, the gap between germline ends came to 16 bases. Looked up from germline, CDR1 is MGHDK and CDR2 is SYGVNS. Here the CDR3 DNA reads TGTGCCAGCACTTGGGGGGACAGAGGCACCGGGGAGCTGTTTTTT. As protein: CASTWGDRGTGELFF. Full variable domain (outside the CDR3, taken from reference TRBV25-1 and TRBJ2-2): EADIYQTPRYLVIGTGKKITLECSQTMGHDKMYWYQQDPGMELHLIHYSYGVNSTEKGDLSSESTVSRIRTEHFPLTLESARPSHTSQYLCASTWGDRGTGELFFGEGSRLTVL.

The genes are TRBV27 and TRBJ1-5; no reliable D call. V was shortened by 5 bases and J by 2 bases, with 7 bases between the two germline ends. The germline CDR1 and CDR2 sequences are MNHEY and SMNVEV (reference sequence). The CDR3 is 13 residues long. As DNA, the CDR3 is TGTGCCAGCAGTCCCAGTGGCAATCAGCCCCAGCATTTT. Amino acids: CASSPSGNQPQHF.

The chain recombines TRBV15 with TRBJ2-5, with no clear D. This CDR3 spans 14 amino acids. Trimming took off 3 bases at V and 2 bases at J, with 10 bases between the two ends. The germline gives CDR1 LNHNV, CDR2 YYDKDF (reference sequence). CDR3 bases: TGTGCCACCAGCAGCGAATGGAGTCAAGAGACCCAGTACTTC. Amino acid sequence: CATSSEWSQETQYF.

CDR3 sequence (DNA): TGTGCCAGCAGCCTAGGAATGAACACTGAAGCTTTCTTT. Amino acid sequence: CASSLGMNTEAFF. The V and J genes are TRBV5-8 and TRBJ1-1; no clear D gene. Germline loops: CDR1 SGHTS, CDR2 YDEGEE. The CDR3 totals 13 residues. The V and J ends lost 4 bases and 0 bases respectively, with 7 bases between them.

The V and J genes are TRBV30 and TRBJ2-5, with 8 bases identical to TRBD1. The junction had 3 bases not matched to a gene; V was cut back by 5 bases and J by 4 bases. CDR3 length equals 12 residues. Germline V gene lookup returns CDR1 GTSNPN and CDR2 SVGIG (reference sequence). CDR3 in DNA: TGTGCCTGGGACAGGGGAGGAGAGACCCAGTACTTC. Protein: CAWDRGGETQYF. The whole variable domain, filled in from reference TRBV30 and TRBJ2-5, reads SQTIHQWPATLVQPVGSPLSLECTVEGTSNPNLYWYRQAAGRGLQLLFYSVGIGQISSEVPQNLSASRPQDRQFILSSKKLLLSDSGFYLCAWDRGGETQYFGPGTRLLVL.

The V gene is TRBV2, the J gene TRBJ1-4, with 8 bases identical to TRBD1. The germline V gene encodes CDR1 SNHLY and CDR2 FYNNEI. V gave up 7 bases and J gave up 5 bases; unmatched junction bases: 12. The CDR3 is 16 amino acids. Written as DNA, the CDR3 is TGTGCCAGCAATCGGATCTCCAGGGGGCGGAATGAAAAACTGTTTTTT. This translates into CASNRISRGRNEKLFF.

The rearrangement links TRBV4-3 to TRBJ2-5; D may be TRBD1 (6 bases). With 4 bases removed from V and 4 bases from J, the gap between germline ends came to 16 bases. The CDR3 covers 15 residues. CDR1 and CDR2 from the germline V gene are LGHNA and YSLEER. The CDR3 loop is CASSRTGHPRETQYF. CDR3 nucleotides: TGCGCCAGCAGCCGCACGGGACACCCGAGAGAGACCCAGTACTTC.

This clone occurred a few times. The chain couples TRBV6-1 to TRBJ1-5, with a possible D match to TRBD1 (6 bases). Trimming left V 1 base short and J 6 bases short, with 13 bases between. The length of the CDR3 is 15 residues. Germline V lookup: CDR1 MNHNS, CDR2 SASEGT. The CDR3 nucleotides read TGTGCCAGCAGTGAAGAGGGGGGGGCGGTTCAGCCCCAGCATTTT. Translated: CASSEEGGAVQPQHF.

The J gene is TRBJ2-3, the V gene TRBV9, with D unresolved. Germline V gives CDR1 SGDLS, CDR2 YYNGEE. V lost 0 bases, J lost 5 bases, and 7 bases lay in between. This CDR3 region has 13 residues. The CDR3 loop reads CASSVATGDTQYF. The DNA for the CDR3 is TGTGCCAGCAGCGTAGCTACTGGAGATACGCAGTATTTT.

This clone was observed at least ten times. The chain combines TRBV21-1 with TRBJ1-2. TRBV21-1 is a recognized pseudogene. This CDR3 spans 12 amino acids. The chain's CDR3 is CASSAKNYGYTF. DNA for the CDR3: TGTGCCAGCAGCGCTAAGAACTATGGCTACACCTTC.

The CDR3 region has the DNA TGTGCCAGCTGGGTAGGGGGCACTAATAATTCACCCCTCCACTTT. It yields the protein CASWVGGTNNSPLHF. The genes are TRBV6-6 and TRBJ1-6, with 7 bases fitting TRBD1. Trimming at V came to 8 bases and at J to 5 bases, leaving 9 bases not matched to a gene. In germline, CDR1 is MNHNY, CDR2 SVGAGI (reference sequence). The CDR3 totals 15 residues.